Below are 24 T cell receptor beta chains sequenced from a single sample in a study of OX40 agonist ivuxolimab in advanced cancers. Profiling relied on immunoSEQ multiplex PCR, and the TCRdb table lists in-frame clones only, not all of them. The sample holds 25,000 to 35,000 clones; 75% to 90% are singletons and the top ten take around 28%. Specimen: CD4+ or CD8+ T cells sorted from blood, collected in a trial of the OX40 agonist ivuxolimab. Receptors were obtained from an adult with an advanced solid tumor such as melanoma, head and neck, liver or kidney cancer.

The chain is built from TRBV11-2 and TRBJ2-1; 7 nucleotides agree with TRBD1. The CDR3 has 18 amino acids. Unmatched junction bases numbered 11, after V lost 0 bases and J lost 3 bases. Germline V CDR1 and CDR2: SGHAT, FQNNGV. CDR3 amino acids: CASSLDLIRGYLYNEQFF. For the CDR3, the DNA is TGTGCCAGCAGCTTAGATCTGATCAGGGGGTACCTCTACAATGAGCAGTTCTTC.

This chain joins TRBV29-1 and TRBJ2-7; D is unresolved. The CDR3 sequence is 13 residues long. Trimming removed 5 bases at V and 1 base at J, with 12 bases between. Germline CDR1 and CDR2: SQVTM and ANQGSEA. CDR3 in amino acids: CSVLWVGSYEQYF. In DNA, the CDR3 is TGCAGCGTTCTCTGGGTGGGGTCCTACGAGCAGTACTTC.

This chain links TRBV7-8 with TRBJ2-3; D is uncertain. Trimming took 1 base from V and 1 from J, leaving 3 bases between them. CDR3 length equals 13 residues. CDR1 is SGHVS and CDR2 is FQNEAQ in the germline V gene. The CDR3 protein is CASSLVGTDTQYF. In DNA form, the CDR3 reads TGTGCCAGCAGCTTAGTGGGCACAGATACGCAGTATTTT. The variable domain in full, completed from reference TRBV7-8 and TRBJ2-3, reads GAGVSQSPRYKVAKRGQDVALRCDPISGHVSLFWYQQALGQGPEFLTYFQNEAQLDKSGLPSDRFFAERPEGSVSTLKIQRTQQEDSAVYLCASSLVGTDTQYFGPGTRLTVL.

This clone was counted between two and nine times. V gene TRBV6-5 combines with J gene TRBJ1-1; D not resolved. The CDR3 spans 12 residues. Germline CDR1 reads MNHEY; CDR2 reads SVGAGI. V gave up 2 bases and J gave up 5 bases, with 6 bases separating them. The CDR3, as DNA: TGTGCCAGCAGTTACATGGGGACTGAAGCTTTCTTT. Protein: CASSYMGTEAFF.

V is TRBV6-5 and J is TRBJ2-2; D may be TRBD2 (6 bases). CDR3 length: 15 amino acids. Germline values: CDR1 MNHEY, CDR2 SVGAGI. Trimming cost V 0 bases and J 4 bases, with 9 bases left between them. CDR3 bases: TGTGCCAGCAGTTACTCGGGGGGAGGCACCGGGGAGCTGTTTTTT. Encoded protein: CASSYSGGGTGELFF.

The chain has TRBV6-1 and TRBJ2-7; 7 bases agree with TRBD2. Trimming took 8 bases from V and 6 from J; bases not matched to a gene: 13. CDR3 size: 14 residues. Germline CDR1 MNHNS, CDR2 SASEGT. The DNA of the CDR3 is TGTGCCAGCGAGACGGGCGGGAGTGGTTTCGAGCAGTACTTC. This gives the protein CASETGGSGFEQYF.

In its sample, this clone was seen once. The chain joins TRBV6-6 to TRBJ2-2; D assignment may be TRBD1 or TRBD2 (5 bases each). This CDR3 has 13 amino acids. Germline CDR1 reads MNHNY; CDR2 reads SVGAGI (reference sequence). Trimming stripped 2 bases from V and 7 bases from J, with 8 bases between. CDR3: CASSYGGFGELFF. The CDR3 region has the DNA TGTGCCAGCAGTTACGGGGGATTCGGGGAGCTGTTTTTT.

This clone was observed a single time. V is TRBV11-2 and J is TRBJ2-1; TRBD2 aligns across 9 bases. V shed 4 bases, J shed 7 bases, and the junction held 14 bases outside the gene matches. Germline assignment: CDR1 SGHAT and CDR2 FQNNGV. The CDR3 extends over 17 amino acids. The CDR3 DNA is TGTGCCAGCAGCTCCCCCCGAAGCGGGAGGAATGGGAATGAGCAGTTCTTC. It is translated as CASSSPRSGRNGNEQFF.

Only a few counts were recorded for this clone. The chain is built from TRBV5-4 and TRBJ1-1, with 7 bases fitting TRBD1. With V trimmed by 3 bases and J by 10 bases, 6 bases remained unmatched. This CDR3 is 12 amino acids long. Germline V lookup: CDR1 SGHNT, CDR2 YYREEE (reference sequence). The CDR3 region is CASSWEGQRAFF. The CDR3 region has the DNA TGTGCCAGCAGCTGGGAGGGACAGAGAGCTTTCTTT. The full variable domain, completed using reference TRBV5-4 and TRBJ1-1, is ETGVTQSPTHLIKTRGQQVTLRCSSQSGHNTVSWYQQALGQGPQFIFQYYREEENGRGNFPPRFSGLQFPNYSSELNVNALELDDSALYLCASSWEGQRAFFGQGTRLTVV.

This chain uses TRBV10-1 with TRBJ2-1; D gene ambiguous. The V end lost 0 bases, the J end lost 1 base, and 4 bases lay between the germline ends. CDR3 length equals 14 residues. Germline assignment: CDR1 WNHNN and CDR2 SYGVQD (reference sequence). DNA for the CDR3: TGCGCCAGCAGTGAGTCCCGATCCTACAATGAGCAGTTCTTC. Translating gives CASSESRSYNEQFF.

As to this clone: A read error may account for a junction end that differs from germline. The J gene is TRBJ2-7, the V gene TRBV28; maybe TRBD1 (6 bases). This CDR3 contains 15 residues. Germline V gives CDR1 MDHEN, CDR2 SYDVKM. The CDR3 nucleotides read TGTGCCAGCAGTTTAAGGGGACAACGCTCCCACGAGCAGTACTTC. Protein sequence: CASSLRGQRSHEQYF.

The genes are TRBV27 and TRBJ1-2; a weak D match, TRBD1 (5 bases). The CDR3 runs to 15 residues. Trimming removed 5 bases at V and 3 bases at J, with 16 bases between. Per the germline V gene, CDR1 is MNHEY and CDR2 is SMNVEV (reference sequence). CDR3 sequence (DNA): TGTGCCAGCAGTCCCACGCTTAAGACAGACTATGGCTACACCTTC. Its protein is CASSPTLKTDYGYTF.

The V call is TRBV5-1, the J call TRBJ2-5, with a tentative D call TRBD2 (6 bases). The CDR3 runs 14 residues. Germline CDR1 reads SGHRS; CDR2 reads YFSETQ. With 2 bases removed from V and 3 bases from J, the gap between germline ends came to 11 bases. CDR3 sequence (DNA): TGCGCCAGCAGCTTTTGGTCGGGGGAAGAGACCCAGTACTTC. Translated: CASSFWSGEETQYF.

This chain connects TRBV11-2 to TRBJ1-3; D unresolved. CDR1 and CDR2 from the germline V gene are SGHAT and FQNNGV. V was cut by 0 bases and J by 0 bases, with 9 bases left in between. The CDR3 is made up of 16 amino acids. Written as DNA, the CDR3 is TGTGCCAGCAGCTTAGAAAGAGCTAGCTCTGGAAACACCATATATTTT. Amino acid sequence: CASSLERASSGNTIYF.

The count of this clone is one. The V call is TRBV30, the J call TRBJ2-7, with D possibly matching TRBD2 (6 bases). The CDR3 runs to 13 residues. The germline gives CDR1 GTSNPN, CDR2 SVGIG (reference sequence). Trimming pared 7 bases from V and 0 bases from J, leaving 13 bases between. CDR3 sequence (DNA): TGTGCCTCGGGGGTCCCTATCTCCTACGAGCAGTACTTC. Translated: CASGVPISYEQYF.

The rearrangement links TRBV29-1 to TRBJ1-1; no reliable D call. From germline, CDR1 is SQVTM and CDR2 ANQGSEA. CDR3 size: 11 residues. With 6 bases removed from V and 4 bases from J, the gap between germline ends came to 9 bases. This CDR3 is CSVMDGTEAFF. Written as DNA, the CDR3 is TGCAGCGTGATGGACGGCACTGAAGCTTTCTTT.

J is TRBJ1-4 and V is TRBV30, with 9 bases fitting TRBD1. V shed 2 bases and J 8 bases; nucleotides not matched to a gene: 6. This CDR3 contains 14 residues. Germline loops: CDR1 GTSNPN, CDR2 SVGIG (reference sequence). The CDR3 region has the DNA TGTGCCTGGAGTCGGGGACAGGGACTGGAAAAACTGTTTTTT. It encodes CAWSRGQGLEKLFF.

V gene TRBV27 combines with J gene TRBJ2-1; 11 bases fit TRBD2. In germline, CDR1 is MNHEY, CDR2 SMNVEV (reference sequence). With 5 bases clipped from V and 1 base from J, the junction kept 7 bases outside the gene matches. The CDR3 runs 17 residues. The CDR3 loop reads CASSRGLAGLSYNEQFF. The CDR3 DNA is TGTGCCAGCAGTCGCGGACTAGCGGGCCTTTCCTACAATGAGCAGTTCTTC.

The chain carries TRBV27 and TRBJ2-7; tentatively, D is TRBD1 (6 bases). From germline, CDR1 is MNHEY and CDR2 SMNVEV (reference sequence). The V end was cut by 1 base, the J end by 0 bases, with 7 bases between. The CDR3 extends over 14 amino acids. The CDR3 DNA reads TGTGCCAGCAGTTTATACAGGGACTCCTACGAGCAGTACTTC. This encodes CASSLYRDSYEQYF.

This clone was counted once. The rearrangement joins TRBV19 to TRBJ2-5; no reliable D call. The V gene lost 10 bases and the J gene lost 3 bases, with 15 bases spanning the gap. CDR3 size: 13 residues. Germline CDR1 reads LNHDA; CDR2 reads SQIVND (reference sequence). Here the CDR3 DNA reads TGTGCCACTCGAGCAAGGGCCAAAGAGACCCAGTACTTC. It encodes CATRARAKETQYF.

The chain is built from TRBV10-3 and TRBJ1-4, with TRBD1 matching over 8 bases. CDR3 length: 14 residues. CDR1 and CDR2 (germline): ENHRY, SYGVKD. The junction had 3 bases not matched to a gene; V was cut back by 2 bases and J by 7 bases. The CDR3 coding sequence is TGTGCCATCAGTGAGACAGGGGGGAGTGAAAAACTGTTTTTT. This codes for CAISETGGSEKLFF.

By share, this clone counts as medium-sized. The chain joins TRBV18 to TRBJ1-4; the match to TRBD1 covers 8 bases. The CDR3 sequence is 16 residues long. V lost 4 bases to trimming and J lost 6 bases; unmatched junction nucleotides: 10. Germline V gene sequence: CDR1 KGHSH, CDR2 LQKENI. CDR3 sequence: CASSLTYGQGYEKLFF. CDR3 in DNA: TGTGCCAGCTCACTTACATACGGACAGGGTTATGAAAAACTGTTTTTT.

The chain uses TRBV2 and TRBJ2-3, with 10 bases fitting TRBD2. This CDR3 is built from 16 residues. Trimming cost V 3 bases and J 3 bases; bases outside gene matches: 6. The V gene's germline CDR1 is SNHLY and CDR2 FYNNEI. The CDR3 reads CASSDPASGGTDTQYF. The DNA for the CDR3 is TGTGCCAGCAGTGACCCCGCTAGCGGGGGAACAGATACGCAGTATTTT.

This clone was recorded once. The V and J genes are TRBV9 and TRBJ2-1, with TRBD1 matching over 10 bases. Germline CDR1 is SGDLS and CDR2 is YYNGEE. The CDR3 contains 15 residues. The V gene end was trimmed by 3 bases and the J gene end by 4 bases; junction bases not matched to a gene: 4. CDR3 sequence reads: CASSGQGANYNEQFF. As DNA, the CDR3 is TGTGCCAGCAGCGGACAGGGGGCGAATTACAATGAGCAGTTCTTC.